Listed here are 21 T cell receptor beta chains from one sample, sequenced in a study of T cell repertoires in cytomegalovirus infection (dated by TCRdb to 2018 to 2020). The sequencer was an Illumina HiSeq 1500. Through fastp at Q25 and MiXCR, TCRdb rebuilt clones from the public reads, retaining in-frame beta chains. Identical CDR3 proteins give one entry, which carries the most common genes and DNA. This sample has some 130,000 distinct CDR3 sequences in its table, and roughly 25% of those were observed once. 30% to 40% of the sample is taken by the ten largest. No cognate antigen is known for these TCRs. Sequenced input: PBMCs, sequenced either directly or after in vitro stimulation (not recorded which). Source of these receptors: a human donor in good health (CMV status not recorded). Some clones in this sample may be carry-over from other donors' samples.

CDR3 amino acids: CASRLDRVAYGYTF. CDR3 coding DNA: TGTGCCAGCAGACTCGACAGGGTGGCTTATGGCTACACCTTC. This chain links TRBV6-1 with TRBJ1-2; 7 bases match TRBD1. J gave up 5 bases and V 6 bases, and 9 bases lay outside the gene matches. This CDR3 spans 14 amino acids. CDR1 MNHNS and CDR2 SASEGT come from the germline V gene.

In its sample, this clonotype was seen many times. This chain links TRBV25-1 with TRBJ2-1; 16 bases align to TRBD2. Germline trimming cut 7 bases from V and 6 bases from J; bases unmatched to any gene: 6. The CDR3 runs to 16 residues. Germline CDR1 reads MGHDK; CDR2 reads SYGVNS. In DNA, the CDR3 is TGTGCCAGCACCGGGACTAGCGGGAGGGCGGGCAATGAGCAGTTCTTC. Protein sequence: CASTGTSGRAGNEQFF.

The chain has TRBV15 and TRBJ2-7, with D maybe TRBD2 (6 bases). From germline, CDR1 is LNHNV and CDR2 YYDKDF (reference sequence). V lost 5 bases and J lost 0, with 20 bases in between. The CDR3 runs 17 residues. The CDR3 loop reads CATSGGGAASASYEQYV. CDR3 bases: TGTGCCACCAGCGGCGGTGGGGCGGCTAGCGCCTCCTACGAGCAGTACGTC.

This clonotype was counted a single time. The rearrangement links TRBV5-4 to TRBJ1-4, with TRBD1 matching 10 bases. The CDR3 has 14 amino acids. Losses at the gene ends were 4 bases for V and 8 bases for J; bases not matched to a gene: 5. Germline-derived CDR1 and CDR2 are SGHNT and YYREEE (reference sequence). Here the CDR3 DNA reads TGTGCCAGCAGCCCCTGGACAGGGGGGGAAAAACTGTTTTTT. As protein: CASSPWTGGEKLFF. Full variable domain (outside the CDR3, taken from reference TRBV5-4 and TRBJ1-4): ETGVTQSPTHLIKTRGQQVTLRCSSQSGHNTVSWYQQALGQGPQFIFQYYREEENGRGNFPPRFSGLQFPNYSSELNVNALELDDSALYLCASSPWTGGEKLFFGSGTQLSVL.

The sample holds a few counts of this clonotype. The rearrangement joins TRBV6-2 or TRBV6-3 to TRBJ2-7; TRBD2 might be the D (6 bases). Trimming pared 5 bases from V and 5 bases from J, leaving 16 bases between. Per the germline V gene, CDR1 is MNHEY and CDR2 is SVGEGT. The CDR3 loop spans 14 amino acids. The CDR3 DNA is TGTGCCAGCAGTCTATCTGGAGGGGTCCACGAGCAGTACGTC. Translating gives CASSLSGGVHEQYV.

This clonotype was observed at least ten times. The CDR3 nucleotides are TGTGCCAGCAGTTACGGACAGGGGAACACTGAAGCTTTCTTT. Encoded protein: CASSYGQGNTEAFF. The J gene is TRBJ1-1, the V gene TRBV6-2 or TRBV6-3, with TRBD1 identical over 8 bases. The CDR3 length is 14 residues. Per germline, CDR1 MNHEY and CDR2 SVGEGT. V lost 2 bases to trimming and J lost 1 base; unmatched junction nucleotides: 0.

This clonotype was observed a few times. The rearrangement uses TRBV29-1 and TRBJ2-3; 7 positions match TRBD1. V trimming: 7 bases; J trimming: 2 bases; junction bases outside the gene matches: 9. The germline CDR1 and CDR2 sequences are SQVTM and ANQGSEA. This CDR3 has 14 amino acids. DNA for the CDR3: TGCAGCGCCCAGGACAGGCGAAACACAGATACGCAGTATTTT. It encodes CSAQDRRNTDTQYF.

The gene calls are TRBV28 and TRBJ1-4; D unresolved. The CDR3 runs 13 residues. Germline V lookup: CDR1 MDHEN, CDR2 SYDVKM. The V gene lost 8 bases and the J gene lost 3 bases, with 10 bases spanning the gap. As DNA, the CDR3 is TGTGCCAGCTTGGGGATTTCTAATGAAAAACTGTTTTTT. Protein product: CASLGISNEKLFF.

The chain carries TRBV20-1 and TRBJ1-1; 8 positions agree with TRBD1. The CDR3 has 15 residues. Trimming at V came to 3 bases and at J to 5 bases, leaving 11 bases not matched to a gene. Looked up from germline, CDR1 is DFQATT and CDR2 is SNEGSKA (reference sequence). The CDR3 here is CSARGLGQGRTEAFF. The CDR3 coding sequence is TGCAGTGCTAGGGGTCTTGGACAGGGCCGGACTGAAGCTTTCTTT.

This clonotype was detected many times. V gene TRBV7-2 combines with J gene TRBJ2-5; D is undetermined. Germline CDR1 is SGHTA and CDR2 is FQGNSA. V lost 0 bases and J lost 6, with 14 bases in between. The CDR3 contains 15 residues. The CDR3 sequence is CASSLASRSVQTQYF. CDR3 bases: TGTGCCAGCAGCTTAGCGAGTAGATCGGTACAGACCCAGTACTTC.

J is TRBJ2-7 and V is TRBV10-2; D perhaps matches TRBD1 (5 bases). Trimming took 0 bases from V and 2 from J, leaving 11 bases between them. CDR3 length: 15 amino acids. Germline CDR1 and CDR2: WSHSY and SAAADI. CDR3 sequence: CASSESGRVTYEQYV. For the CDR3, the DNA is TGCGCCAGCAGTGAGTCGGGCAGGGTGACCTACGAGCAGTACGTC.

There are many counts of this clonotype. CDR3 in amino acids: CASSQTGGGYGYTF. For the CDR3, the DNA is TGTGCCAGCAGCCAGACAGGGGGCGGCTATGGCTACACCTTC. The chain recombines TRBV7-8 with TRBJ1-2, with TRBD1 matching over 10 bases. The CDR3 contains 14 residues. V lost 5 bases and J lost 4; bases outside the gene matches: 4. Germline V gene sequence: CDR1 SGHVS, CDR2 FQNEAQ. Looking up the rest from reference TRBV7-8 and TRBJ1-2 gives the full variable domain: GAGVSQSPRYKVAKRGQDVALRCDPISGHVSLFWYQQALGQGPEFLTYFQNEAQLDKSGLPSDRFFAERPEGSVSTLKIQRTQQEDSAVYLCASSQTGGGYGYTFGSGTRLTVV.

The sample holds many counts of this clonotype. The rearrangement links TRBV7-8 to TRBJ2-1; D is unclear. The germline V gene encodes CDR1 SGHVS and CDR2 FQNEAQ. This CDR3 spans 16 amino acids. The V gene lost 2 bases and the J gene lost 4 bases, with 15 bases spanning the gap. The CDR3 DNA sequence: TGTGCCAGCAGCTTAAGTCCCGCCAGCCGTTACAATGAGCAGTTCTTC. Its translation: CASSLSPASRYNEQFF.

This clonotype came up a few times. The V and J genes are TRBV5-6 and TRBJ1-1, with 10 bases fitting TRBD1. Per the germline V gene, CDR1 is SGHDT and CDR2 is YYEEEE. CDR3 length: 17 residues. With 1 base clipped from V and 2 bases from J, the junction kept 8 bases outside the gene matches. This CDR3 reads CASSLLWDRGTNTEAFF. DNA of the CDR3: TGTGCCAGCAGCTTGTTATGGGACAGGGGAACAAACACTGAAGCTTTCTTT.

This clonotype occurred a few times. V gene TRBV4-1 combines with J gene TRBJ2-2; 8 positions agree with TRBD1. CDR3 length: 16 residues. V lost 1 base, J lost 6 bases, and 7 bases stayed unmatched. Germline CDR1 MGHRA, CDR2 YSYEKL. The CDR3 here is CASSQGINRGAGELFF. In DNA, the CDR3 is TGCGCCAGCAGCCAAGGAATTAACAGGGGGGCCGGGGAGCTGTTTTTT.

The J gene is TRBJ1-3, the V gene TRBV20-1; perhaps TRBD1 as D (6 bases). Germline values: CDR1 DFQATT, CDR2 SNEGSKA (reference sequence). V lost 2 bases and J lost 0, with 11 bases in between. CDR3 length: 15 residues. The CDR3 here is CSARSGTTSGNTIYF. The CDR3 coding sequence is TGCAGTGCTAGAAGCGGGACAACCTCTGGAAACACCATATATTTT.

This clonotype was detected only a few times. This chain uses TRBV5-1 with TRBJ1-1; possibly TRBD1 for D (5 bases). CDR1 and CDR2 (germline): SGHRS, YFSETQ. The CDR3 runs to 13 residues. Trimming pared 9 bases from V and 0 bases from J, leaving 12 bases between. Here the CDR3 reads CATGAGMNTEAFF. CDR3 DNA sequence: TGCGCCACGGGCGCAGGGATGAACACTGAAGCTTTCTTT. The variable domain in full, with the rest retrieved from reference TRBV5-1 and TRBJ1-1, is KAGVTQTPRYLIKTRGQQVTLSCSPISGHRSVSWYQQTPGQGLQFLFEYFSETQRNKGNFPGRFSGRQFSNSRSEMNVSTLELGDSALYLCATGAGMNTEAFFGQGTRLTVV.

In its sample, this clonotype was seen once. The rearrangement joins TRBV2 to TRBJ2-3; TRBD1 aligns across 7 bases. Per the germline V gene, CDR1 is SNHLY and CDR2 is FYNNEI. The ends lost 6 bases at V and 2 bases at J; junction bases unmatched: 5. The CDR3 runs to 14 residues. CDR3 amino acids: CASSNRGLTDTQYF. In DNA, the CDR3 is TGTGCCAGCAGCAACAGGGGCCTCACAGATACGCAGTATTTT.

This clonotype has ten or more counts. CDR3 residues: CASSQLAGGGNTGELFF. The CDR3 nucleotides read TGTGCCAGCAGTCAACTAGCGGGAGGTGGAAACACCGGGGAGCTGTTTTTT. The chain couples TRBV27 to TRBJ2-2; 12 bases match TRBD2. Germline values: CDR1 MNHEY, CDR2 SMNVEV (reference sequence). With 5 bases clipped from V and 2 bases from J, the junction kept 6 bases outside the gene matches. The length of the CDR3 is 17 residues.

The chain links TRBV7-3 to TRBJ1-2; D might be TRBD1 (5 bases). The CDR3 length is 14 residues. V lost 5 bases and J 4 bases, leaving 14 bases between the germline ends. Germline-derived CDR1 and CDR2 are SGHTA and FQGTGA. As DNA, the CDR3 is TGTGCCAGCAGCCCCGACTCTAGGGGCTATGGCTACACCTTC. Its protein is CASSPDSRGYGYTF.

There are many counts of this clonotype. The chain uses TRBV7-2 and TRBJ1-4, with D hard to call. The CDR3 has 12 residues. The V and J ends lost 4 bases and 5 bases respectively, with 5 bases between them. The V gene's germline CDR1 is SGHTA and CDR2 FQGNSA. The CDR3 sequence: CASSSLNEKLFF. The CDR3 DNA sequence: TGTGCCAGCAGCTCTTTAAATGAAAAACTGTTTTTT.